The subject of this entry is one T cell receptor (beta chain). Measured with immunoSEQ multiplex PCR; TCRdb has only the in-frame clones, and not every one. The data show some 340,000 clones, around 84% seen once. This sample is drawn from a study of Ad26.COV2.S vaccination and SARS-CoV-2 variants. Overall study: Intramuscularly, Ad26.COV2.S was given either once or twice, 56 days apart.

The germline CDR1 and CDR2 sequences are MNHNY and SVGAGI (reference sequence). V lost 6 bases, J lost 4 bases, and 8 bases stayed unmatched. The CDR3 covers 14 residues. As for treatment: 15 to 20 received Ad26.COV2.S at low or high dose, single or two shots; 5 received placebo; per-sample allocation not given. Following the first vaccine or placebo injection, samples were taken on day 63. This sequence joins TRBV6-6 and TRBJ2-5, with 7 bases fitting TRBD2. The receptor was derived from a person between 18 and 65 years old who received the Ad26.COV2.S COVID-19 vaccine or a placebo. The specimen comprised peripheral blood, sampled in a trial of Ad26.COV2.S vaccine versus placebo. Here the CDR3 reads CASRWEGNVETQYF. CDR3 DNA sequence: TGTGCCAGCAGGTGGGAGGGGAACGTAGAGACCCAGTACTTC.